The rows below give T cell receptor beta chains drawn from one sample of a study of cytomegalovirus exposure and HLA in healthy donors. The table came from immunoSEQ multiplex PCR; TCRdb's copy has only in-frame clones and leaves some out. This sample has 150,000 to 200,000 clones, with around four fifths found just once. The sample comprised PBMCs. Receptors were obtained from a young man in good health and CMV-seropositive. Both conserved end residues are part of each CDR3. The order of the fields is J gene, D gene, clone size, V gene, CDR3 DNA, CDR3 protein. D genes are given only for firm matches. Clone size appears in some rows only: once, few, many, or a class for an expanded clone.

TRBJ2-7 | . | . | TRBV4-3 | TGCGCCAGCAGCCAAGAAGGAGGCCGCCAGACCTACGAGCAGTACTTC | CASSQEGGRQTYEQYF
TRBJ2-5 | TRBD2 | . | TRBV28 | TGTGCCAGCAGCCGAACGACTAGCGGGACCGGGGAGACCCAGTACTTC | CASSRTTSGTGETQYF
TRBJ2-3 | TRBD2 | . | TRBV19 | TGTGCCAGCTCCGGAGCCCGACTAGCGGGAGATACGCAGTATTTT | CASSGARLAGDTQYF
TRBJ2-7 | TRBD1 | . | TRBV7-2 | TGTGCCAGCAGCTTAGTCTCCCAGGGGGACGAGCAGTACTTC | CASSLVSQGDEQYF
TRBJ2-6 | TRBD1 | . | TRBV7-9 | TGTGCCAGCAGCCCAGGGGGCTCCCCCTTTGGGGCCAACGTCCTGACTTTC | CASSPGGSPFGANVLTF
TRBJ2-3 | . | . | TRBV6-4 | TGTGCCAGCAGCCCAAAGGGGCGGAACACAGATACGCAGTATTTT | CASSPKGRNTDTQYF
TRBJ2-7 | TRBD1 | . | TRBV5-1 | TGCGCCAGCAGCTTGGAAGTTGGGACAGCGATGGCCGAGCAGTACTTC | CASSLEVGTAMAEQYF
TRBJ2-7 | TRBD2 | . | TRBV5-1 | TGCGCCAGCAGCCCTAGCGGGAAACGGACCTACGAGCAGTACTTC | CASSPSGKRTYEQYF
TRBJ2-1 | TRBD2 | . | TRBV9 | TGTGCCAGCAGCGTAGATCCGGGACTAGCGGGAGTTAGGGTCAATGAGCAGTTCTTC | CASSVDPGLAGVRVNEQFF
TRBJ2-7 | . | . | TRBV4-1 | TGCGCCAGCAGCCAAGATAGGGGACACCCCTACGAGCAGTACTTC | CASSQDRGHPYEQYF
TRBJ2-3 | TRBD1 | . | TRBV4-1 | TGCGCCAGCAGCCAAGATTCAGGGGGCGCGACAGATACGCAGTATTTT | CASSQDSGGATDTQYF
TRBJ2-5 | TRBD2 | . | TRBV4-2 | TGTGCCAGCAGCCCTACTCGGGGGGTCGCGGAGACCCAGTACTTC | CASSPTRGVAETQYF
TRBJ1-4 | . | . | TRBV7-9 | TGTGCCAGCAGCTTACTTCAGGGAGGGGGAAAACTGTTTTTT | CASSLLQGGGKLFF
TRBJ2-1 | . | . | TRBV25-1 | TGTGCCAGCAGTGAAGCCGGGATTGAGCAGTTCTTC | CASSEAGIEQFF
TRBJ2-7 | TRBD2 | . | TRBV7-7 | TGTGCCAGCAGCCAAAGACTAGCAATCTACGAGCAGTACTTC | CASSQRLAIYEQYF
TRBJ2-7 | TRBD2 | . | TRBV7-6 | TGTGCCAGCAGCCCGGGACTAGCGGGAACCTACGAGCAGTACTTC | CASSPGLAGTYEQYF
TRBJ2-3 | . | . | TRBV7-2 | TGTGCCAGCAGCCTCCAAAAACTAACAGGGATTAGCACAGATACGCAGTATTTT | CASSLQKLTGISTDTQYF
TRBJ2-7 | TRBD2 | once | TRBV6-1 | TGTGCCAGCAGAGACCTAGCGGATACCTACGAGCAGTACTTC | CASRDLADTYEQYF
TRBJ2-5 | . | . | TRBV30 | TGTGCCTGGGAAAGGGACACCCAAGAGACCCAGTACTTC | CAWERDTQETQYF
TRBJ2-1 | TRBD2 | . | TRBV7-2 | TGTGCCAGCAGCCCTCCAGCGGGACTCCTGGGGAATGAGCAGTTCTTC | CASSPPAGLLGNEQFF
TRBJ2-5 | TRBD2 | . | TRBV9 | TGTGCCAGCAGCGTAGCCCCGGGACTAGGGGAAGAGACCCAGTACTTC | CASSVAPGLGEETQYF
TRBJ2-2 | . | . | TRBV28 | TGTGCCAGCCTCCACTCTGGGAACACCGGGGAGCTGTTTTTT | CASLHSGNTGELFF
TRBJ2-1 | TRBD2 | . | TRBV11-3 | TGTGCCAGCAGCCAGGGGCTAGCGGGAGACGATGAGCAGTTCTTC | CASSQGLAGDDEQFF
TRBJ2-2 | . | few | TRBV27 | TGTGCCAGCAGTCCACGGACAACCACGAACACCGGGGAGCTGTTTTTT | CASSPRTTTNTGELFF
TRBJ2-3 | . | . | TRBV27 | TGTGCCAGCGCCTGGACAACGAGCACAGATACGCAGTATTTT | CASAWTTSTDTQYF